The clone carrying this T cell receptor (beta chain) was seen at least ten times. This entry belongs to a study of T cells after yellow fever vaccination. MiXCR, run by TCRdb on the 5' RACE reads, gives a single entry per CDR3 protein. The sample has about 220,000 distinct CDR3 sequences; approximately 3% are singletons. Trimming removed 5 bases from V and 1 base from J, with 14 bases in between. The CDR3 has 15 residues. This TCR came from a man between 18 and 29 years old who received the YFV17D yellow fever vaccine. The chain employs TRBV12-3 or TRBV12-4 and TRBJ1-1; a weak D match, TRBD1 (5 bases). Sequencing was performed on CD4+ T cells sorted from PBMCs, taken 10 days after the yellow fever booster vaccination. In DNA form, the CDR3 reads TGTGCCAGCAGTCCCCACGGGGCCTCGAACACTGAAGCTTTCTTT. Protein sequence: CASSPHGASNTEAFF.